This TCR beta chain was identified during a study of OX40 agonist ivuxolimab in advanced cancers. Study-level information: The dose-escalation cohort had hepatocellular carcinoma, melanoma, renal cell or head and neck cancer. Regarding the study as a whole: Both CD4+ and CD8+ T cell populations in blood had undergone clonal expansion by week 6 at 0.1 to 3.0 mg/kg. The authors did not determine the antigen specificity of the expanded peripheral T cells. Average numbers of expanded clones were greater in CD8+ T cells than in CD4+.

Of note for this clone: The antigen is unknown.

Trimming cost V 2 bases and J 7 bases, with 14 bases left between them. This CDR3 is built from 14 residues. Germline values: CDR1 LGHNA, CDR2 YNFKEQ. Sequenced by immunoSEQ multiplex PCR; TCRdb stores in-frame clones only, minus some. The repertoire holds approximately 130,000 clones, with 75% to 95% as singletons. The chain employs TRBV4-2 and TRBJ2-5, with no clear D. This clonotype originated in an adult with an advanced solid tumor such as melanoma, head and neck, liver or kidney cancer. Sequencing used CD4+ or CD8+ T cells sorted from blood, obtained in a trial of the OX40 agonist ivuxolimab. This CDR3 reads CASSQISYRGTQYF. The CDR3 DNA follows: TGTGCCAGCAGCCAAATAAGCTACCGAGGGACCCAGTACTTC.